What follows are 14 T cell receptor beta chains derived from one specimen sequenced in a study of human T cells and chemical hapten exposure. As for time point: patch test 3, about 24 weeks after DPC sensitization. This sample's treatment: therapeutic diphenylcyclopropenone sensitization with weekly scalp DPC. TCRdb ran MiXCR on the RACE reads and lists one entry per CDR3 protein. The repertoire has more than 95,000 distinct CDR3 sequences, about 28% of them found once; the top ten carry 10% to 13%. The material was whole blood, obtained in connection with sensitization to the hapten diphenylcyclopropenone (DPC). Receptor source: a man aged 35 to 55 with alopecia areata. Some clones in this sample may be carry-over from other donors' samples.

In its sample, this clonotype was seen a few times. The chain links TRBV20-1 to TRBJ1-3, with no clear D. With 6 bases removed from V and 0 bases from J, the gap between germline ends came to 12 bases. Germline V gene sequence: CDR1 DFQATT, CDR2 SNEGSKA (reference sequence). The CDR3 spans 14 residues. The CDR3 nucleotides are TGCAGTGCCGGGAACCCACTCTCTGGAAACACCATATATTTT. Its protein product is CSAGNPLSGNTIYF.

V and J are TRBV4-1 and TRBJ2-3; TRBD2 matches at 7 bases. The CDR3 sequence is 13 residues long. Per germline, CDR1 MGHRA and CDR2 YSYEKL. V lost 0 bases to trimming and J lost 8 bases; unmatched junction nucleotides: 2. Here the CDR3 DNA reads TGCGCCAGCAGCCAAGAGGGGGGGGGTACGCAGTATTTT. This translates into CASSQEGGGTQYF.

The chain employs TRBV7-8 and TRBJ1-1; D remains ambiguous. There are 13 residues in the CDR3. V dropped 1 base and J dropped 7 bases, with 10 bases sitting between them. Germline CDR1 is SGHVS and CDR2 is FQNEAQ. Written as DNA, the CDR3 is TGTGCCAGCAGCTTAGTGGCGGGCGGTGAAGCTTTCTTT. Protein: CASSLVAGGEAFF.

V and J are TRBV6-5 and TRBJ1-6; D is ambiguous. The germline V gene has CDR1 MNHEY and CDR2 SVGAGI. V lost 0 bases to trimming and J lost 10 bases, with 19 bases between them. The CDR3 is 17 amino acids. CDR3 sequence: CASSYSGVGRVGSPLHF. In DNA form, the CDR3 reads TGTGCCAGCAGTTACTCCGGAGTCGGGCGCGTCGGGTCACCCCTCCACTTT.

This chain connects TRBV7-2 to TRBJ2-7; the D is unclear. Germline V gene lookup returns CDR1 SGHTA and CDR2 FQGNSA. The germline V and J ends were trimmed by 5 bases and 4 bases, with 9 bases remaining between them. This CDR3 is built from 12 residues. CDR3 DNA: TGTGCCAGCAGCCCGGTACAATACGAGCAGTACTTC. Residues: CASSPVQYEQYF. Combining the CDR3 with reference TRBV7-2 and TRBJ2-7 gives the whole variable domain GAGVSQSPSNKVTEKGKDVELRCDPISGHTALYWYRQSLGQGLEFLIYFQGNSAPDKSGLPSDRFSAERTGGSVSTLTIQRTQQEDSAVYLCASSPVQYEQYFGPGTRLTVT.

This clonotype was picked up a small number of times. The V and J genes are TRBV4-1 and TRBJ1-1, with 8 bases identical to TRBD1. The CDR3 consists of 17 residues. The ends lost 1 base at V and 7 bases at J; junction bases unmatched: 14. From germline, CDR1 is MGHRA and CDR2 YSYEKL. The CDR3 DNA reads TGCGCCAGCAGCCAAGCCGGACGTGGACAGGGTCTCCGTGAAGCTTTCTTT. Translated, it gives CASSQAGRGQGLREAFF.

The gene calls are TRBV20-1 and TRBJ1-1; 7 nucleotides agree with TRBD1. Germline V gene sequence: CDR1 DFQATT, CDR2 SNEGSKA (reference sequence). J lost 1 base, V lost 0 bases, and 2 bases had no gene match. The CDR3 totals 14 residues. The CDR3 DNA follows: TGCAGTGCTAGAGATACAGGGGAGAACACTGAAGCTTTCTTT. It encodes CSARDTGENTEAFF.

As concerns this clonotype: The junction departs from germline at one end; a sequencing error may be responsible. V gene TRBV28 combines with J gene TRBJ2-7; possibly TRBD1 or TRBD2 for D (5 bases each). Germline values: CDR1 MDHEN, CDR2 SYDVKM. This CDR3 has 14 residues. DNA of the CDR3: TGTGCCAGCAGTTTATACGGGGCAAGCCCCAGGATAGACTTC. Translation: CASSLYGASPRIDF.

The rearrangement uses TRBV6-2 or TRBV6-3 and TRBJ2-5, with TRBD2 identical over 14 bases. The germline gives CDR1 MNHEY, CDR2 SVGEGT. V was clipped by 2 bases and J by 3 bases; unmatched bases: 17. The CDR3 is 21 amino acids. The DNA for the CDR3 is TGTGCCAGCAGTTACCGAGTTCCCCGGACTAGCGGGAGGTTAATAGAAGAGACCCAGTACTTC. This sequence encodes CASSYRVPRTSGRLIEETQYF.

The CDR3 DNA sequence: TGTGCCAGCAGCACAGGGGGCACTGGCTACACCTTC. Amino acid sequence: CASSTGGTGYTF. The V and J genes are TRBV28 and TRBJ1-2; 9 nucleotides agree with TRBD1. J lost 7 bases, V lost 6 bases, and 3 bases had no gene match. CDR1 and CDR2 from the germline V gene are MDHEN and SYDVKM. This CDR3 has 12 amino acids.

The chain employs TRBV28 and TRBJ2-5, with 10 positions matching TRBD1. V shed 6 bases and J 5 bases; nucleotides not matched to a gene: 6. Per the germline V gene, CDR1 is MDHEN and CDR2 is SYDVKM. The CDR3 has 14 amino acids. In nucleotides, the CDR3 is TGTGCCAGCAGCCCAGGACAGGGGGTGGAGACCCAGTACTTC. This gives the protein CASSPGQGVETQYF. Full variable domain (remainder filled in from reference TRBV28 and TRBJ2-5): DVKVTQSSRYLVKRTGEKVFLECVQDMDHENMFWYRQDPGLGLRLIYFSYDVKMKEKGDIPEGYSVSREKKERFSLILESASTNQTSMYLCASSPGQGVETQYFGPGTRLLVL.

The genes are TRBV7-3 and TRBJ1-1, with D possibly being TRBD1 (6 bases). Trimming removed 5 bases from V and 5 bases from J, with 12 bases in between. The CDR3 has 13 amino acids. From germline, CDR1 is SGHTA and CDR2 FQGTGA. CDR3 bases: TGTGCCAGCAGCCCTACAGGGAGGACTGAAGCTTTCTTT. It is translated as CASSPTGRTEAFF.

In this sample, this clonotype turned up a few times. The chain employs TRBV29-1 and TRBJ2-3; D assignment may be TRBD1 or TRBD2 (6 bases each). The germline V gene has CDR1 SQVTM and CDR2 ANQGSEA. V lost 3 bases and J lost 3, with 10 bases in between. The CDR3 spans 13 residues. CDR3 residues: CSVEEGTTDTQYF. For the CDR3, the DNA is TGCAGCGTTGAGGAGGGGACAACAGATACGCAGTATTTT.

The chain carries TRBV12-3 or TRBV12-4 and TRBJ1-5; 7 bases are a match to TRBD1. This CDR3 is built from 15 residues. The V and J ends lost 2 bases and 4 bases, in that order; junction bases with no gene match: 5. In nucleotides, the CDR3 is TGTGCCAGCAGTTTACAGGGGGGAAAGAATCAGCCCCAGCATTTT. Its translation is CASSLQGGKNQPQHF.